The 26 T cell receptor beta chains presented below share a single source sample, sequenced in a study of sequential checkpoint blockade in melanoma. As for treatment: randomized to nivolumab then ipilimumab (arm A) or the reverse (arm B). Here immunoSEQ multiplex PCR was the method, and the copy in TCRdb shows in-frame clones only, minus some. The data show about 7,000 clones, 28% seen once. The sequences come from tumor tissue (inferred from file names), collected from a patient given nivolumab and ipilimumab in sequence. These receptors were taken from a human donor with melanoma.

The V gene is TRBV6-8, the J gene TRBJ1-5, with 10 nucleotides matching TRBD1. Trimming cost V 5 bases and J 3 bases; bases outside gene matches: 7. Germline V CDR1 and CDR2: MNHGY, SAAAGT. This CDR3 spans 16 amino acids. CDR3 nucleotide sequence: TGTGCCAGCAGTGAGATGGGACAGGGGAACAATCAGCCCCAGCATTTT. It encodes CASSEMGQGNNQPQHF.

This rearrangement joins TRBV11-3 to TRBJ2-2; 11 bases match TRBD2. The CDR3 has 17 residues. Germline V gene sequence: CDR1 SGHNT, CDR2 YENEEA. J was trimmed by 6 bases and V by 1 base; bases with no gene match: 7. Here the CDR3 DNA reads TGTGCCAGCAGCTTAGGAACACTAGCGGGAGTAGCCGGGGAGCTGTTTTTT. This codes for CASSLGTLAGVAGELFF. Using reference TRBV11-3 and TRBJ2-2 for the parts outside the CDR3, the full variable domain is EAGVVQSPRYKIIEKKQPVAFWCNPISGHNTLYWYLQNLGQGPELLIRYENEEAVDDSQLPKDRFSAERLKGVDSTLKIQPAELGDSAVYLCASSLGTLAGVAGELFFGEGSRLTVL.

The CDR3 region is CASSVGTGIYEQYF. CDR3 coding DNA: TGTGCCAGCAGCGTAGGGACAGGGATCTACGAGCAGTACTTC. The chain is built from TRBV9 and TRBJ2-7; the match to TRBD1 covers 8 bases. The V and J ends lost 0 bases and 3 bases, in that order; junction bases with no gene match: 2. This CDR3 spans 14 amino acids. Per the germline V gene, CDR1 is SGDLS and CDR2 is YYNGEE.

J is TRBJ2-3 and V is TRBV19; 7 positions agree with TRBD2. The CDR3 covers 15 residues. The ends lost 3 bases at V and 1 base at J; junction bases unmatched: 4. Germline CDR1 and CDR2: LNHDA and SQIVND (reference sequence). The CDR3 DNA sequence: TGTGCCAGTAGTATCGGACTAGACGGCACAGATACGCAGTATTTT. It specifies CASSIGLDGTDTQYF.

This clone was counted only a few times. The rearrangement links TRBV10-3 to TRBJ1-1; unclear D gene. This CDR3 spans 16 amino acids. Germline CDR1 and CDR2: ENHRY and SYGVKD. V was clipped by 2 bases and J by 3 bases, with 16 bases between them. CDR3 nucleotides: TGTGCCATCAGTGAGCCGCCGGGGATCGGTGACACTGAAGCTTTCTTT. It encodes CAISEPPGIGDTEAFF.

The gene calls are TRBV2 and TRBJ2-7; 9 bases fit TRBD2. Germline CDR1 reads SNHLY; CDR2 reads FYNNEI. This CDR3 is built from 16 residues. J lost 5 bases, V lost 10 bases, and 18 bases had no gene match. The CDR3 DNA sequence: TGTGCCACCCTTGTTATAGCGGGAGCCCAGATGAACGAGCAGTACTTC. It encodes CATLVIAGAQMNEQYF.

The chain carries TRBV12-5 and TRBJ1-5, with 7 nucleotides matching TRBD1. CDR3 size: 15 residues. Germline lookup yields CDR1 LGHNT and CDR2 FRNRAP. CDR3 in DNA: TGTGCCAGCACCCTCACAGGGGATAGCAATCAGCCCCAGCATTTT. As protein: CASTLTGDSNQPQHF.

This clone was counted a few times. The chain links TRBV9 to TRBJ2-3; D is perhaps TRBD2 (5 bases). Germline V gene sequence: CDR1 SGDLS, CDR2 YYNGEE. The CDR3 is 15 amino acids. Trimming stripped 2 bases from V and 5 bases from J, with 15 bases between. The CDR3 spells CASSVLGSAGDTQYF. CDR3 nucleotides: TGTGCCAGCAGCGTCTTGGGGAGTGCGGGAGATACGCAGTATTTT.

Here the CDR3 reads CASSQVAGGADTQYF. As DNA, the CDR3 is TGCGCCAGCAGCCAAGTAGCGGGAGGGGCAGATACGCAGTATTTT. The V call is TRBV5-1, the J call TRBJ2-3; 11 nucleotides line up with TRBD2. The germline CDR1 and CDR2 sequences are SGHRS and YFSETQ. The V segment lost 4 bases and the J segment 4 bases; nucleotides outside the gene matches: 5. The CDR3 length is 15 residues. Complete variable domain (other parts from reference TRBV5-1 and TRBJ2-3): KAGVTQTPRYLIKTRGQQVTLSCSPISGHRSVSWYQQTPGQGLQFLFEYFSETQRNKGNFPGRFSGRQFSNSRSEMNVSTLELGDSALYLCASSQVAGGADTQYFGPGTRLTVL.

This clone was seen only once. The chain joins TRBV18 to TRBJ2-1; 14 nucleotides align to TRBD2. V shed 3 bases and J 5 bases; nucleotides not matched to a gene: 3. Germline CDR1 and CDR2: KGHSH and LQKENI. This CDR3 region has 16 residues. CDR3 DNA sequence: TGTGCCAGCTCACCTCAGGGACTAGCGGGAGACAATGAGCAGTTCTTC. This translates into CASSPQGLAGDNEQFF.

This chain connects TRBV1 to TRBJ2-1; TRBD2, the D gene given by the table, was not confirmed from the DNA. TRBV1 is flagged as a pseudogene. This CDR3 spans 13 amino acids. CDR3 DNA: TGCGCCAGCAGCCTACCCGCTTTAGATGAGCAGTTCTTC. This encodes CASSLPALDEQFF.

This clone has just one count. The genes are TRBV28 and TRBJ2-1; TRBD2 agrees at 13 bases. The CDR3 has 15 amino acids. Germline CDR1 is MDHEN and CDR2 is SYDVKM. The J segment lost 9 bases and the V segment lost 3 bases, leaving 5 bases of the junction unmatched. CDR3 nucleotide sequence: TGTGCCAGCAGTTTCGGACTAGCGGGAGTTTCTGAGCAGTTCTTC. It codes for CASSFGLAGVSEQFF.

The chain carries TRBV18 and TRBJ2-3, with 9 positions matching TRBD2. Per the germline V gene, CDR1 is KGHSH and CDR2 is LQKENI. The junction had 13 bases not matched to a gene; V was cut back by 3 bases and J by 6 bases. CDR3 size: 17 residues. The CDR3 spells CASSPGLAVPGSDTQYF. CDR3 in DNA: TGTGCCAGCTCACCGGGACTAGCAGTACCCGGGTCGGATACGCAGTATTTT.

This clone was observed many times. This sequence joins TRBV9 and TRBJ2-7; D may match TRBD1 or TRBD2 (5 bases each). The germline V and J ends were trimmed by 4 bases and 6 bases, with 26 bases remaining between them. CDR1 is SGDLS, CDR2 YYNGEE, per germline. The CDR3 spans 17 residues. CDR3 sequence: CASSSTPPGIHTGEQYF. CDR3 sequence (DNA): TGTGCCAGCAGCTCCACCCCCCCGGGGATTCATACAGGCGAGCAGTACTTC.

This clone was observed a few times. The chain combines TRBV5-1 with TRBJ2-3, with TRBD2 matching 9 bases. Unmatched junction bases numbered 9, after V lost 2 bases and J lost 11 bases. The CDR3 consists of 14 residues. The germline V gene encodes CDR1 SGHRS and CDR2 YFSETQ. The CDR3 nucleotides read TGCGCCAGCAGCTTAGGAGCGGGAGGTTTTAAGCAGTATTTT. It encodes CASSLGAGGFKQYF.

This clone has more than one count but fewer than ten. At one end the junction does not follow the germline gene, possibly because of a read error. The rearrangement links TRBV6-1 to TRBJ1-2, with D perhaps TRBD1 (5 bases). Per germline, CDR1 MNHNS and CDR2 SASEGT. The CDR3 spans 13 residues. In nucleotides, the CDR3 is TGTGCCATCAGTGAAGACAGAAACTATGGCTACACCTTC. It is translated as CAISEDRNYGYTF.

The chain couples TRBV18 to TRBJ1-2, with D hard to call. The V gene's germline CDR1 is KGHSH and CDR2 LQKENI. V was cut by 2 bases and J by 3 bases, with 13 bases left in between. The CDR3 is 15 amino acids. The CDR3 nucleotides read TGTGCCAGCTCACCAGCGGGAGTTGGGGACTATGGCTACACCTTC. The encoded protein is CASSPAGVGDYGYTF.

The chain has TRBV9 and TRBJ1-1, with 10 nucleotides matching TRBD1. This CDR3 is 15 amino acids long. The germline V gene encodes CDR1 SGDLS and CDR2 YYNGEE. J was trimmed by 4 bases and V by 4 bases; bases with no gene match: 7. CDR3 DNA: TGTGCCAGCAGCCCCGGGGACAGGGGAAGCACTGAAGCTTTCTTT. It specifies CASSPGDRGSTEAFF.

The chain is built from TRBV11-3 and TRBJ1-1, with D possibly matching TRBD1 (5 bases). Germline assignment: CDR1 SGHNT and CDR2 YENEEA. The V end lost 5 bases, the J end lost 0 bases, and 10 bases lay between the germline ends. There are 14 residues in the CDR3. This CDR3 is CASSAKGMNTEAFF. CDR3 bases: TGTGCCAGCAGCGCGAAGGGGATGAACACTGAAGCTTTCTTT.

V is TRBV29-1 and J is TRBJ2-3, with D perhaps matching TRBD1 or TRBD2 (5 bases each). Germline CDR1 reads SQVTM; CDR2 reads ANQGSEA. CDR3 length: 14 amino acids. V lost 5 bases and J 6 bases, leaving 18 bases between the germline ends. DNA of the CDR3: TGCAGCGTTTTGGACGGCCTGGGACGGGATACGCAGTATTTT. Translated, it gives CSVLDGLGRDTQYF.

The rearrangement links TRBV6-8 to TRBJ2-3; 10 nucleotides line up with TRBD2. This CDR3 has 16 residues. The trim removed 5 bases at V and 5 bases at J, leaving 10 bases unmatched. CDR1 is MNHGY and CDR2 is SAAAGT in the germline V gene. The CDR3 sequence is CASSEKREGRGDTQYF. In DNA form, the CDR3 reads TGTGCCAGCAGTGAGAAGCGGGAGGGCCGGGGAGATACGCAGTATTTT.

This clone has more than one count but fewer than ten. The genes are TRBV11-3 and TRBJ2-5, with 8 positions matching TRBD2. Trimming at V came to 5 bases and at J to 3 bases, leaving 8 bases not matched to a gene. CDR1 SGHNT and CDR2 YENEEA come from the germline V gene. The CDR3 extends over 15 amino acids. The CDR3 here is CASSPTSGGKETQYF. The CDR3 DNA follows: TGTGCCAGCAGCCCCACTAGCGGAGGGAAAGAGACCCAGTACTTC. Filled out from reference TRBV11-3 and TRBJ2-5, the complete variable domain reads EAGVVQSPRYKIIEKKQPVAFWCNPISGHNTLYWYLQNLGQGPELLIRYENEEAVDDSQLPKDRFSAERLKGVDSTLKIQPAELGDSAVYLCASSPTSGGKETQYFGPGTRLLVL.

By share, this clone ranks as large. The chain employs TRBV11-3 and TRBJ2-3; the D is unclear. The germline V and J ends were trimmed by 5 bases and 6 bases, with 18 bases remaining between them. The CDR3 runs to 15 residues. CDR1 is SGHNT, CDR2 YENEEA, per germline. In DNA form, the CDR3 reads TGTGCCAGCAGCAACTCGGGCTTAGCCGGGGATACGCAGTATTTT. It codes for CASSNSGLAGDTQYF.

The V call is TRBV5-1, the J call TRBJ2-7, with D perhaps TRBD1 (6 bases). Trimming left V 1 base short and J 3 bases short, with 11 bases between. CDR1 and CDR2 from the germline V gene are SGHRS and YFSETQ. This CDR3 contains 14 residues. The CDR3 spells CASSLSGQNYEQYF. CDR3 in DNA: TGCGCCAGCAGCTTGTCCGGACAGAACTACGAGCAGTACTTC. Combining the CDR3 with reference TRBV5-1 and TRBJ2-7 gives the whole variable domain KAGVTQTPRYLIKTRGQQVTLSCSPISGHRSVSWYQQTPGQGLQFLFEYFSETQRNKGNFPGRFSGRQFSNSRSEMNVSTLELGDSALYLCASSLSGQNYEQYFGPGTRLTVT.

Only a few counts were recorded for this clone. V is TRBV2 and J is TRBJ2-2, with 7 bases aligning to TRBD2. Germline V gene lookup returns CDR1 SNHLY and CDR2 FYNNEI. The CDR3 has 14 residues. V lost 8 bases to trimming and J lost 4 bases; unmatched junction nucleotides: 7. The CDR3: CASDGGRLTGELFF. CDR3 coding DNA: TGTGCCAGCGACGGGGGGAGACTCACCGGGGAGCTGTTTTTT.

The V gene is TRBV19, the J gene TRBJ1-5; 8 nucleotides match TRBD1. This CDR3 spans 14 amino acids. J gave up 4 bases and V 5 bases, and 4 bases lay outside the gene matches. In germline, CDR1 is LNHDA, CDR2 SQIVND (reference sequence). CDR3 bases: TGTGCCAGTAGTTTGACAGGGGCTAATCAGCCCCAGCATTTT. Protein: CASSLTGANQPQHF.